This T cell receptor beta chain was retrieved from a study of T cells in localized non-small cell lung cancer. This clone is a singleton in its sample. Antigen specificity is unknown. Notes on the study in general: Elevated blood T cell density was associated with longer overall survival. Uninvolved adjacent lung showed the highest T cell clonality, exceeding tumor. It remains possible that heterogeneity exists, since only one tumor region was sequenced.

V shed 2 bases and J shed 5 bases, with 15 bases lying between them. Germline values: CDR1 SGHDN, CDR2 FVKESK. The CDR3 is made up of 15 amino acids. TCRdb keeps only in-frame clones here, not all; method: immunoSEQ multiplex PCR. The sample contains about 6,700 clones, 50% of which appear only once. Sequenced here: lymph node tissue, sampled before any cancer treatment. This receptor was obtained from a female donor older than 55 with stage I lung adenocarcinoma. V gene TRBV14 combines with J gene TRBJ2-5; D gene unclear. CDR3 in DNA: TGTGCCAGCAGCCAACGGCTGGGGATGGGGGAGACCCAGTACTTC. It translates to CASSQRLGMGETQYF.